This TCR beta chain emerged from a study of OX40 agonist ivuxolimab in advanced cancers. Study overall: Of mixed ages from about 20 to 90 and averaging about 60 years, the group was 65% to 85% male. Study-level points and caveats: Averaging showed that CD8+ T cells had more expanded clones than CD4+ did.

Concerning this clone itself: The target antigen is unknown.

Deletions cut 0 bases from V and 0 bases from J, with 6 bases between. CDR3 length: 15 residues. Germline assignment: CDR1 SGHAT and CDR2 FQNNGV. The table came from immunoSEQ multiplex PCR; TCRdb's copy has only in-frame clones and leaves some out. This sample yields about 40,000 clones, of which 85% to 90% are seen a single time; roughly 4.5% belongs to the top ten. The V call is TRBV11-2, the J call TRBJ1-3; a weak D match, TRBD1 (5 bases). The TCR sequence derives from an adult with an advanced solid tumor such as melanoma, head and neck, liver or kidney cancer. The input for sequencing was CD4+ or CD8+ T cells sorted from blood, taken in a trial of the OX40 agonist ivuxolimab. CDR3 bases: TGTGCCAGCAGCTTAGACAGGGACTCTGGAAACACCATATATTTT. It codes for CASSLDRDSGNTIYF.